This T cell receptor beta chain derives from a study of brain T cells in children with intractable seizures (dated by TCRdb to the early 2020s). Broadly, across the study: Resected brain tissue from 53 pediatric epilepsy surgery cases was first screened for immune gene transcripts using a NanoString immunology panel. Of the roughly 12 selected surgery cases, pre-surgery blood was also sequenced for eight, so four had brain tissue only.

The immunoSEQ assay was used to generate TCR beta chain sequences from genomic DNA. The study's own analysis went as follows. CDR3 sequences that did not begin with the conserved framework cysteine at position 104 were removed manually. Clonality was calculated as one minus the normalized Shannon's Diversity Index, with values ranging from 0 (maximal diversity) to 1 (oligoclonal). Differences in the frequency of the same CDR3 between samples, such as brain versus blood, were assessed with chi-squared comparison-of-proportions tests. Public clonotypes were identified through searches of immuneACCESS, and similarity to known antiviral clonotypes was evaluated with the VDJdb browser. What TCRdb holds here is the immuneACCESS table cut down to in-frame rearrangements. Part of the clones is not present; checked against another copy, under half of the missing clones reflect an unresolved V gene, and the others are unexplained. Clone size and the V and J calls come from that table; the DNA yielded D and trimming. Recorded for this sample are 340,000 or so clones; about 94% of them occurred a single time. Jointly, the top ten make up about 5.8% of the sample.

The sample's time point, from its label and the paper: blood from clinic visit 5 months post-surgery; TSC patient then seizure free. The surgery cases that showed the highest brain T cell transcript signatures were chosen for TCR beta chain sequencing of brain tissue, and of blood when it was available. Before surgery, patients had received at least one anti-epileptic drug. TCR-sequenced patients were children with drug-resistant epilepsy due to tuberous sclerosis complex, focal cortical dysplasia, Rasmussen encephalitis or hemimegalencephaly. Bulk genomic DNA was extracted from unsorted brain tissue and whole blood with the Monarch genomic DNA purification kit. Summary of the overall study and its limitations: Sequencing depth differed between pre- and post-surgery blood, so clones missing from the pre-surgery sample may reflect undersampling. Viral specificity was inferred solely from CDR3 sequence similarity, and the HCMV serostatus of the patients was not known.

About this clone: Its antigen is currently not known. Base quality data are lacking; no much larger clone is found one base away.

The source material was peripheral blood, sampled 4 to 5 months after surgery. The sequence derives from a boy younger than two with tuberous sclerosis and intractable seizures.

The nucleotide sequence reads TGCAGCGCCGGCGGGGGGCTGAACTATGGCTACACCTTC. Translated, this gives CSAGGGLNYGYTF. This chain joins TRBV29-1 to TRBJ1-2; the D gene is perhaps TRBD1, on 6 matching bases. A distance of 14 bases separates the germline ends of V and J, which lose 7 bases and 2 bases respectively. Including cysteine and phenylalanine, the CDR3 has 13 amino acids. The DNA shown is the 39-base CDR3, in frame from base 1. CDR1 and CDR2, per the germline V gene, are SQVTM and ANQGSEA.